Below are 27 T cell receptor beta chains sequenced from a single sample in a study of blood T cell repertoires in COVID-19 (dated by TCRdb to the early 2020s). Library method: the immunoSEQ multiplex PCR assay. TCRdb holds this immuneACCESS table with in-frame rearrangements only. Some clones are missing; in checked studies, unresolved V genes explain under half, and the rest has no known cause. The sample yields 140,000 to 150,000 clones; 80% to 90% were counted once. 10% of the sample lies in the top ten. Sequencing was done on a sample of peripheral blood. These receptors were taken from a man between 60 and 70 years old with active or convalescent COVID-19.

The chain recombines TRBV4-2 with TRBJ1-1, with D uncertain. The CDR3 runs to 14 residues. V lost 2 bases and J lost 4, with 11 bases in between. Per the germline V gene, CDR1 is LGHNA and CDR2 is YNFKEQ. The CDR3 sequence: CASSQQVTTTEAFF. The CDR3 region has the DNA TGTGCCAGCAGCCAACAGGTTACCACCACTGAAGCTTTCTTT.

This chain joins TRBV7-2 and TRBJ1-4; D remains ambiguous. V gave up 5 bases and J gave up 4 bases, with 14 bases separating them. Germline V gene sequence: CDR1 SGHTA, CDR2 FQGNSA. The CDR3 is 15 amino acids. The DNA of the CDR3 is TGTGCCAGCAGCCCCGAGCGGGCGGTTAATGAAAAACTGTTTTTT. Protein: CASSPERAVNEKLFF.

V is TRBV9 and J is TRBJ2-2, with TRBD2 as a possible D gene (6 bases). With 5 bases removed from V and 6 bases from J, the gap between germline ends came to 11 bases. There are 13 residues in the CDR3. CDR1 is SGDLS, CDR2 YYNGEE, per germline. This chain's CDR3 is CASRPGSSGELFF. CDR3 DNA sequence: TGTGCCAGCAGACCCGGGAGTTCCGGGGAGCTGTTTTTT.

The rearrangement joins TRBV18 to TRBJ1-2, with TRBD1 identical over 8 bases. Germline lookup yields CDR1 KGHSH and CDR2 LQKENI. The trim removed 3 bases at V and 6 bases at J, leaving 12 bases unmatched. The CDR3 extends over 16 amino acids. CDR3 in DNA: TGTGCCAGCTCACCGGCGAAGACAGGGGCGGGTCATGGCTACACCTTC. Translating gives CASSPAKTGAGHGYTF.

This clone was seen a single time. This chain links TRBV7-9 with TRBJ2-5; D uncertain. Trimming shortened V by 6 bases and J by 4 bases, and 21 bases separated the two germline ends. Looked up from germline, CDR1 is SEHNR and CDR2 is FQNEAQ (reference sequence). CDR3 length: 16 amino acids. CDR3 nucleotides: TGTGCCAGCAGTATTACCCGACTTCCCCGCGGAGAGACCCAGTACTTC. Translated: CASSITRLPRGETQYF.

The rearrangement links TRBV9 to TRBJ2-1; TRBD2 agrees at 7 bases. CDR1 SGDLS and CDR2 YYNGEE come from the germline V gene. V was pared by 0 bases and J by 5 bases, with 5 bases of the junction left unmatched. The CDR3 spans 15 residues. CDR3 protein: CASSVGAGKNNEQFF. The CDR3 nucleotides are TGTGCCAGCAGCGTAGGAGCGGGGAAGAACAATGAGCAGTTCTTC. Based on the CDR3 plus reference TRBV9 and TRBJ2-1, the full variable domain is DSGVTQTPKHLITATGQRVTLRCSPRSGDLSVYWYQQSLDQGLQFLIQYYNGEERAKGNILERFSAQQFPDLHSELNLSSLELGDSALYFCASSVGAGKNNEQFFGPGTRLTVL.

In this sample, this clone turned up many times. The CDR3 DNA follows: TGTGCCAGCTCGCAACTTAGCGGGGGTGAGTTGGAGCAGTACTTC. This gives the protein CASSQLSGGELEQYF. V gene TRBV18 combines with J gene TRBJ2-7; 9 bases are a match to TRBD2. The CDR3 is 15 amino acids. Germline CDR1 and CDR2: KGHSH and LQKENI. J lost 7 bases, V lost 6 bases, and 13 bases had no gene match.

V usage is TRBV18 and J usage is TRBJ1-5, with 8 nucleotides matching TRBD1. J gave up 0 bases and V 6 bases, and 1 base lay outside the gene matches. The CDR3 has 14 residues. Germline-derived CDR1 and CDR2 are KGHSH and LQKENI. CDR3 nucleotide sequence: TGTGCCAGCTCGACAGGGGTTAGCAATCAGCCCCAGCATTTT. Residues: CASSTGVSNQPQHF.

The rearrangement uses TRBV27 and TRBJ1-1; possible D gene TRBD1, 5 bases. V was trimmed by 3 bases and J by 4 bases, leaving 12 bases between them. The CDR3 consists of 14 residues. Germline V gives CDR1 MNHEY, CDR2 SMNVEV (reference sequence). Here the CDR3 reads CASSFREGTTEAFF. The CDR3 DNA reads as TGTGCCAGCAGTTTCAGGGAAGGAACCACTGAAGCTTTCTTT.

This chain connects TRBV19 to TRBJ1-5; no clear D gene. This CDR3 comprises 14 residues. Germline V gene lookup returns CDR1 LNHDA and CDR2 SQIVND (reference sequence). Trimming removed 3 bases at V and 0 bases at J, with 6 bases between. The CDR3 DNA reads as TGTGCCAGTAGTATCAAGAGTAGCAATCAGCCCCAGCATTTT. Protein sequence: CASSIKSSNQPQHF. Full variable domain (outside the CDR3, taken from reference TRBV19 and TRBJ1-5): DGGITQSPKYLFRKEGQNVTLSCEQNLNHDAMYWYRQDPGQGLRLIYYSQIVNDFQKGDIAEGYSVSREKKESFPLTVTSAQKNPTAFYLCASSIKSSNQPQHFGDGTRLSIL.

The rearrangement uses TRBV12-2 and TRBJ1-1; TRBD1, as called in the table, went unchecked against the DNA. TRBV12-2 is given as a pseudogene. The CDR3 contains 18 residues. The CDR3 sequence is CASRLEGMTTNGSSEAFF. DNA of the CDR3: TGTGCAAGTCGCTTAGAGGGGATGACGACGAACGGAAGCTCTGAAGCTTTCTTT.

CDR3 protein: CASSPRHPGWEQYF. CDR3 in DNA: TGTGCCAGCAGCCCCCGGCACCCCGGGTGGGAGCAGTACTTC. V and J are TRBV9 and TRBJ2-7; D call uncertain. CDR1 SGDLS and CDR2 YYNGEE come from the germline V gene. The V and J ends lost 4 bases and 7 bases respectively, with 18 bases between them. The CDR3 runs to 14 residues.

The chain combines TRBV4-1 with TRBJ2-1; 9 nucleotides agree with TRBD1. V was clipped by 1 base and J by 2 bases; unmatched bases: 0. This CDR3 is 15 amino acids long. CDR1 and CDR2 (germline): MGHRA, YSYEKL. The CDR3 here is CASSQGTGAYNEQFF. The CDR3 DNA follows: TGCGCCAGCAGCCAAGGGACAGGGGCCTACAATGAGCAGTTCTTC.

The chain uses TRBV2 and TRBJ1-4; TRBD1 matches at 7 bases. V shed 6 bases and J 3 bases; nucleotides not matched to a gene: 10. The V gene's germline CDR1 is SNHLY and CDR2 FYNNEI. The CDR3 runs 16 residues. The CDR3 region has the DNA TGTGCCAGCAGCGATAGACGAGGGGGCTCTAATGAAAAACTGTTTTTT. Translation gives CASSDRRGGSNEKLFF.

The CDR3 is CASSPGTSVFDEQFF. CDR3 DNA: TGTGCCAGCAGTCCCGGGACTAGTGTTTTTGATGAGCAGTTCTTC. The chain has TRBV27 and TRBJ2-1, with 8 bases that match TRBD2. Germline assignment: CDR1 MNHEY and CDR2 SMNVEV (reference sequence). The CDR3 length is 15 residues. The V and J ends lost 5 bases and 8 bases, in that order; junction bases with no gene match: 11.

The chain employs TRBV18 and TRBJ2-3, with a possible D match to TRBD1 (5 bases). V was shortened by 3 bases and J by 2 bases, with 12 bases between the two germline ends. This CDR3 comprises 15 residues. Germline V gene data show CDR1 as KGHSH and CDR2 as LQKENI. The CDR3 coding sequence is TGTGCCAGCTCACCTTCAACAGGTGCCACAGATACGCAGTATTTT. The encoded protein is CASSPSTGATDTQYF.

The chain employs TRBV5-4 and TRBJ2-3; 7 bases map to TRBD2. With 0 bases clipped from V and 1 base from J, the junction kept 2 bases outside the gene matches. The CDR3 spans 15 residues. Germline CDR1 reads SGHNT; CDR2 reads YYREEE (reference sequence). The CDR3 protein is CASSLESGGTDTQYF. The CDR3 DNA reads as TGTGCCAGCAGCTTGGAGAGCGGGGGCACAGATACGCAGTATTTT.

V and J are TRBV12-5 and TRBJ1-2; D perhaps matches TRBD1 (5 bases). This CDR3 region has 14 residues. Per germline, CDR1 LGHNT and CDR2 FRNRAP. V lost 5 bases, J lost 0 bases, and 10 bases lay in between. The CDR3 loop is CASGIDRANYGYTF. The CDR3 region has the DNA TGTGCTAGTGGTATAGACAGAGCTAACTATGGCTACACCTTC.

CDR3 sequence reads: CAWNRNWGLASNEQFF. The CDR3 region has the DNA TGTGCCTGGAATAGGAATTGGGGACTAGCGTCCAATGAGCAGTTCTTC. The chain carries TRBV30 and TRBJ2-1; 10 bases match TRBD2. Germline V lookup: CDR1 GTSNPN, CDR2 SVGIG (reference sequence). This CDR3 contains 16 residues. Trimming cost V 4 bases and J 6 bases; bases outside gene matches: 12.

CDR3 in DNA: TGCGCCAGCACCCTTGGAGGACAGGGGAGCTACGAGCAGTACTTC. Protein: CASTLGGQGSYEQYF. The gene calls are TRBV5-1 and TRBJ2-7; 9 bases align to TRBD1. J was trimmed by 3 bases and V by 6 bases; bases with no gene match: 10. This CDR3 spans 15 amino acids. Germline CDR1 and CDR2: SGHRS and YFSETQ. Together with reference TRBV5-1 and TRBJ2-7, the CDR3 gives the full variable domain: KAGVTQTPRYLIKTRGQQVTLSCSPISGHRSVSWYQQTPGQGLQFLFEYFSETQRNKGNFPGRFSGRQFSNSRSEMNVSTLELGDSALYLCASTLGGQGSYEQYFGPGTRLTVT.

Concerning this clone: One end of the junction does not line up with germline, which may come from a read error. The J gene is TRBJ1-6, the V gene TRBV12-3 or TRBV12-4, with D hard to call. The CDR3 runs 12 residues. The CDR3 nucleotides are TGTGCCAGCAACGGAGACCGTTCAGCCCTCCACTTT. Protein product: CASNGDRSALHF.

The chain links TRBV19 to TRBJ2-3; D not resolved. The V gene lost 6 bases and the J gene lost 3 bases, with 4 bases spanning the gap. The germline gives CDR1 LNHDA, CDR2 SQIVND (reference sequence). This CDR3 has 11 amino acids. The CDR3 loop reads CASSMTDTQYF. The CDR3 DNA follows: TGTGCCAGTAGCATGACAGATACGCAGTATTTT.

V and J are TRBV7-9 and TRBJ1-2; D is possibly TRBD1 (5 bases). Germline V gene lookup returns CDR1 SEHNR and CDR2 FQNEAQ (reference sequence). Trimming took off 5 bases at V and 1 base at J, with 8 bases between the two ends. The CDR3 totals 13 residues. This CDR3 is CASSHRSNYGYTF. For the CDR3, the DNA is TGTGCCAGCAGCCACAGGAGTAACTATGGCTACACCTTC.

The chain is built from TRBV10-3 and TRBJ1-2, with no clear D. This CDR3 spans 14 amino acids. Germline values: CDR1 ENHRY, CDR2 SYGVKD. Trimming cost V 6 bases and J 6 bases, with 17 bases left between them. The chain's CDR3 is CAISGFLGRNGYTF. In nucleotides, the CDR3 is TGTGCCATCAGCGGGTTTTTAGGGAGAAATGGCTACACCTTC.

J is TRBJ1-1 and V is TRBV14; 7 bases agree with TRBD1. Germline CDR1 and CDR2: SGHDN and FVKESK. CDR3 length: 12 amino acids. V trimming: 3 bases; J trimming: 11 bases; junction bases outside the gene matches: 6. The chain's CDR3 is CASSQATGSAFF. The CDR3 DNA reads TGTGCCAGCAGCCAGGCGACAGGGTCGGCTTTCTTT.

V usage is TRBV28 and J usage is TRBJ2-7; TRBD2 agrees at 8 bases. Germline CDR1 and CDR2: MDHEN and SYDVKM. The CDR3 runs 17 residues. V was clipped by 5 bases and J by 3 bases; unmatched bases: 15. The CDR3 reads CASSGGGGARGVYEQYV. For the CDR3, the DNA is TGTGCCAGCAGTGGGGGCGGCGGTGCGCGGGGGGTCTACGAGCAGTACGTC.

This clone has a single count. The chain carries TRBV7-2 and TRBJ1-6, with 7 positions matching TRBD1. J was trimmed by 7 bases and V by 4 bases; bases with no gene match: 4. Germline assignment: CDR1 SGHTA and CDR2 FQGNSA. This CDR3 contains 14 residues. In DNA, the CDR3 is TGTGCCAGCAGCTCCTACAGGGGAAATTCACCCCTCCACTTT. This encodes CASSSYRGNSPLHF. Full variable domain (missing parts from reference TRBV7-2 and TRBJ1-6): GAGVSQSPSNKVTEKGKDVELRCDPISGHTALYWYRQSLGQGLEFLIYFQGNSAPDKSGLPSDRFSAERTGGSVSTLTIQRTQQEDSAVYLCASSSYRGNSPLHFGNGTRLTVT.